This TCR beta chain was found in a study of T cells in Graves' hyperthyroidism and ophthalmopathy. Study-level findings and limits: Among clonotypes expanded in thyroid above 0.001, most were also found in blood.

The sample holds one count of this clonotype. Its matching antigen is unknown. What was amplified from RNA transcripts were TCR beta CDR3 regions. The HTBI set primed first-round TCR CDR3 RT-PCR. TCRdb reprocessed the multiplex PCR reads with MiXCR, giving one entry per CDR3 protein. The sample carries some 560,000 distinct CDR3 sequences, 15% to 17% recorded once. From germline, CDR1 is MNHEY and CDR2 SVGEGT. This CDR3 has 11 amino acids. V was clipped by 5 bases and J by 12 bases, with 13 bases between them. Source material: blood. J is TRBJ1-2 and V is TRBV6-2 or TRBV6-3; D call uncertain. The sequence was collected from a woman in her twenties or thirties with Graves' hyperthyroidism. CDR3: CASSPDSGDTF. As DNA, the CDR3 is TGTGCCAGCAGTCCCGACTCCGGGGACACCTTC.